The 14 T cell receptor beta chains in this list originate from one sample, sequenced in a study of blood T cell repertoires in COVID-19. Assay used: immunoSEQ multiplex PCR; TCRdb lists only in-frame clones, some missing. The table lists 150,000 to 200,000 clones, approximately 87% of them singletons. The sample consisted of peripheral blood. These receptors originate from a woman in her 70s with COVID-19, enrolled during active disease.

CDR3 DNA sequence: TGTGCCAGCAGCGTCGGGACTAGTCTCGGCGAGCAGTACTTC. Translated, it gives CASSVGTSLGEQYF. This chain connects TRBV9 to TRBJ2-7, with 8 bases that match TRBD2. CDR1 is SGDLS and CDR2 is YYNGEE in the germline V gene. The CDR3 runs to 14 residues. V trimming: 2 bases; J trimming: 6 bases; junction bases outside the gene matches: 7.

This chain links TRBV6-4 with TRBJ1-2; 7 bases map to TRBD1. CDR3 length equals 13 residues. The germline V gene encodes CDR1 MRHNA and CDR2 SNTAGT. J was trimmed by 4 bases and V by 6 bases; bases with no gene match: 5. The CDR3 reads CASRPGTAYGYTF. In nucleotides, the CDR3 is TGTGCCAGCAGGCCCGGGACAGCCTATGGCTACACCTTC.

The gene calls are TRBV9 and TRBJ2-2; the match to TRBD2 covers 8 bases. CDR1 and CDR2 (germline): SGDLS, YYNGEE. V lost 1 base, J lost 1 base, and 3 bases stayed unmatched. The length of the CDR3 is 16 residues. The CDR3 here is CASSVRTSGNTGELFF. The CDR3 bases are TGTGCCAGCAGCGTAAGAACTAGCGGGAACACCGGGGAGCTGTTTTTT.

This clone occurred once. The chain joins TRBV21-1 to TRBJ2-2; TRBD1, the table's D call, lacks a check against the DNA. TRBV21-1 constitutes a pseudogene. This CDR3 spans 19 amino acids. The CDR3 DNA is TGTGCCAGCAGCAAAGAACAGGGATATTACGAAGCGAACACCGGGGAGCTGTTTTTT. Translation: CASSKEQGYYEANTGELFF.

The rearrangement joins TRBV19 to TRBJ2-2; tentatively, D is TRBD1 (6 bases). CDR3 size: 14 residues. Trimming pared 3 bases from V and 8 bases from J, leaving 13 bases between. CDR1 and CDR2 (germline): LNHDA, SQIVND (reference sequence). CDR3 amino acids: CASSIGTRVGELFF. The DNA of the CDR3 is TGTGCCAGTAGTATTGGGACAAGGGTGGGGGAGCTGTTTTTT. Supplemented by reference TRBV19 and TRBJ2-2, the full variable domain reads DGGITQSPKYLFRKEGQNVTLSCEQNLNHDAMYWYRQDPGQGLRLIYYSQIVNDFQKGDIAEGYSVSREKKESFPLTVTSAQKNPTAFYLCASSIGTRVGELFFGEGSRLTVL.

The rearrangement links TRBV28 to TRBJ1-5, with D uncertain. Looked up from germline, CDR1 is MDHEN and CDR2 is SYDVKM. This CDR3 spans 13 amino acids. The V and J ends lost 3 bases and 6 bases respectively, with 9 bases between them. The CDR3 DNA is TGTGCCAGCAGTTTCAGTTCGGGTCAGCCCCAGCATTTT. This encodes CASSFSSGQPQHF.

This clone occurred once. This chain links TRBV3-1 (or the pseudogene TRBV3-2) with TRBJ2-7; no definite D call. The CDR3 is 13 residues long. Trimming pared 1 base from V and 7 bases from J, leaving 11 bases between. Germline assignment: CDR1 LGHDT and CDR2 YNNKEL (reference sequence). CDR3 DNA sequence: TGTGCCAGCAGCCAAGTTGAAGGAGCGGAGCAGTACTTC. Translation: CASSQVEGAEQYF.

The chain uses TRBV5-6 and TRBJ2-7, with 8 nucleotides matching TRBD1. CDR1 and CDR2 from the germline V gene are SGHDT and YYEEEE. After removal of 0 bases from V and 4 bases from J, the junction contained 9 bases not matched to a gene. The CDR3 is 16 residues long. The CDR3 loop is CASSLGVTGVLYEQYF. The CDR3 DNA is TGTGCCAGCAGCTTGGGGGTGACAGGGGTGCTATACGAGCAGTACTTC.

This clone was detected once. The chain is built from TRBV3-1 (or the pseudogene TRBV3-2) and TRBJ2-5; 8 bases map to TRBD2. Trimming removed 0 bases from V and 1 base from J; junction bases left unmatched: 4. The CDR3 has 16 residues. The germline gives CDR1 LGHDT, CDR2 YNNKEL (reference sequence). CDR3 loop: CASSQDRGRPQETQYF. The CDR3 nucleotides read TGTGCCAGCAGCCAAGACCGCGGGAGGCCCCAAGAGACCCAGTACTTC.

The chain carries TRBV5-8 and TRBJ1-6, with D hard to call. The CDR3 contains 14 residues. V dropped 1 base and J dropped 6 bases, with 8 bases sitting between them. Germline assignment: CDR1 SGHTS and CDR2 YDEGEE. CDR3 protein: CASSLFYSNSPLHF. The CDR3 DNA reads as TGTGCCAGCAGCTTGTTCTACAGTAATTCACCCCTCCACTTT. Using reference TRBV5-8 and TRBJ1-6 for the parts outside the CDR3, the full variable domain is EAGVTQSPTHLIKTRGQQATLRCSPISGHTSVYWYQQALGLGLQFLLWYDEGEERNRGNFPPRFSGRQFPNYSSELNVNALELEDSALYLCASSLFYSNSPLHFGNGTRLTVT.

The chain joins TRBV30 to TRBJ1-2; D gene ambiguous. This CDR3 spans 10 amino acids. The V end lost 2 bases, the J end lost 8 bases, and 6 bases lay between the germline ends. Germline lookup yields CDR1 GTSNPN and CDR2 SVGIG (reference sequence). The chain's CDR3 is CAWSHQGYTF. CDR3 nucleotides: TGTGCCTGGAGTCATCAGGGCTACACCTTC.

The V gene is TRBV3-1 (or the pseudogene TRBV3-2), the J gene TRBJ1-2; TRBD1 matches 10 bases. The V segment lost 4 bases and the J segment 8 bases; nucleotides outside the gene matches: 10. CDR1 is LGHDT and CDR2 is YNNKEL in the germline V gene (reference sequence). There are 15 residues in the CDR3. CDR3 sequence (DNA): TGTGCCAGCAGCCTATCGGGACAGGGGCGGGCAGGCTACACCTTC. It translates to CASSLSGQGRAGYTF.

The chain combines TRBV29-1 with TRBJ2-1; 7 bases match TRBD2. After removal of 8 bases from V and 5 bases from J, the junction contained 9 bases not matched to a gene. The length of the CDR3 is 13 residues. Germline loops: CDR1 SQVTM, CDR2 ANQGSEA. CDR3 sequence (DNA): TGCAGCATTTTGACCGGGACTAACAATGAGCAGTTCTTC. Translating it yields CSILTGTNNEQFF.

As DNA, the CDR3 is TGTGCCAGCAGCCAAGATGGGAGGACCACTGAAGCTTTCTTT. This codes for CASSQDGRTTEAFF. This chain links TRBV3-1 (or the pseudogene TRBV3-2) with TRBJ1-1; D remains ambiguous. Germline V gene lookup returns CDR1 LGHDT and CDR2 YNNKEL (reference sequence). The V gene lost 0 bases and the J gene lost 4 bases, with 9 bases spanning the gap. The CDR3 has 14 amino acids.